Listed below are T cell receptor beta chains from one sample, sequenced in a study of T cell responses to AZD1222 COVID-19 vaccine. Using immunoSEQ multiplex PCR, the repertoire was profiled, and TCRdb retains in-frame clones only, with some absent. The sample has about 66,000 clones, approximately 79% seen once; the top ten hold approximately 23%. Specimen: peripheral blood, collected on day 0 of MenACWY control vaccination. These TCRs come from an adult in good health. The CDR3 runs from the conserved cysteine through the conserved F or W. A D gene is named only where the DNA matches it firmly. Clone size is given for some rows only: seen once, a few or many times, or a class if the clone is expanded.

>TRBD2|TRBV4-2|-|TRBJ2-3
CASSKTGGGTDTQYF
TGTGCCAGCAGCAAGACTGGGGGGGGCACAGATACGCAGTATTTT
>-|TRBV5-1|few|TRBJ1-6
CASSSLGGMNSPLHF
TGCGCCAGCAGCTCCCTCGGGGGGATGAATTCACCCCTCCACTTT
>-|TRBV12-3/TRBV12-4|-|TRBJ2-1
CASSPDRLRAEFF
TGTGCCAGCAGTCCCGACAGACTTCGGGCGGAGTTCTTC
>TRBD1|TRBV3-1/TRBV3-2|-|TRBJ1-5
CASSQGTGSQPQHF
TGTGCCAGCAGCCAAGGGACAGGGAGTCAGCCCCAGCATTTT
>-|TRBV21-1|few|TRBJ1-1
CASSKVEGSDGEAFF
TGTGCCAGCAGCAAAGTGGAGGGCTCCGATGGTGAAGCTTTCTTT
>TRBD2|TRBV18|-|TRBJ2-1
CASSAGGVNEQFF
TGTGCCAGCTCCGCGGGGGGGGTGAATGAGCAGTTCTTC
>-|TRBV15|few|TRBJ2-1
CATSRGPQLIEQFF
TGTGCCACCAGTAGGGGCCCCCAGCTAATTGAGCAGTTCTTC
>TRBD2|TRBV30|-|TRBJ2-3
CAWRPGLADTDTQYF
TGTGCCTGGAGGCCGGGACTAGCGGACACAGATACGCAGTATTTT
>-|TRBV30|-|TRBJ1-1
CAWSWGGTEAFF
TGTGCCTGGAGTTGGGGCGGCACTGAAGCTTTCTTT
>-|TRBV19|-|TRBJ1-2
CASSMGGLNYGYTF
TGTGCCAGTAGTATGGGGGGCCTTAACTATGGCTACACCTTC
>TRBD2|TRBV30|-|TRBJ2-7
CAGELAGGLSGQYF
TGTGCCGGGGAACTAGCGGGGGGGCTCTCCGGGCAGTACTTC
>-|TRBV29-1|-|TRBJ2-3
CSVLKDGYTQYF
TGCAGCGTTTTAAAGGACGGCTATACGCAGTATTTT
>TRBD1|TRBV5-1|once|TRBJ1-1
CASSLGDRDVTEAFF
TGCGCCAGCAGCTTGGGCGACAGGGATGTCACTGAAGCTTTCTTT
>-|TRBV19|-|TRBJ1-1
CASTAGAEAFF
TGTGCCAGTACCGCAGGGGCTGAAGCTTTCTTT
>-|TRBV7-9|-|TRBJ1-3
CASQGNSGNTIYF
TGTGCCTCCCAGGGTAACTCTGGAAACACCATATATTTT
>-|TRBV9|once|TRBJ2-1
CASSVGTELSYNEQFF
TGTGCCAGCAGCGTTGGGACCGAACTATCCTACAATGAGCAGTTCTTC
>-|TRBV9|few|TRBJ2-2
CASTPRGGSGELFF
TGTGCCAGCACCCCCCGAGGGGGGTCCGGGGAGCTGTTTTTT
>-|TRBV6-2/TRBV6-3|-|TRBJ2-5
CASSYPRGGQETQYF
TGTGCCAGCAGTTACCCTAGGGGCGGGCAAGAGACCCAGTACTTC
>-|TRBV4-3|-|TRBJ1-5
CASSQELRDPQHF
TGCGCCAGCAGCCAAGAATTAAGGGATCCCCAGCATTTT
>TRBD2|TRBV18|-|TRBJ2-2
CASSPIAGGPGTGELFF
TGTGCCAGCTCACCAATAGCGGGAGGGCCTGGCACCGGGGAGCTGTTTTTT
>TRBD1|TRBV5-1|once|TRBJ1-2
CASSSTGGNYGYTF
TGCGCCAGCAGCTCGACAGGGGGCAACTATGGCTACACCTTC
>TRBD1|TRBV7-9|-|TRBJ2-3
CASSLAGQSTDTQYF
TGTGCCAGCAGCTTAGCGGGACAGAGCACAGATACGCAGTATTTT
>TRBD1|TRBV19|-|TRBJ1-5
CASSIGAGGLFQPQHF
TGTGCCAGTAGTATTGGTGCAGGGGGCCTTTTTCAGCCCCAGCATTTT
>-|TRBV7-2|-|TRBJ2-1
CASRAGYNEQFF
TGTGCCAGCAGGGCTGGGTACAATGAGCAGTTCTTC
>TRBD1|TRBV2|-|TRBJ1-1
CASSIIGTGGEAFF
TGTGCCAGCAGCATTATAGGGACAGGGGGCGAAGCTTTCTTT
>-|TRBV19|-|TRBJ2-3
CASGAVSTDTQYF
TGTGCCAGTGGGGCGGTTAGCACAGATACGCAGTATTTT
>-|TRBV3-1/TRBV3-2|-|TRBJ1-6
CASSQVEGNSPLHF
TGTGCCAGCAGCCAAGTAGAGGGTAATTCACCCCTCCACTTT
>TRBD1|TRBV5-1|-|TRBJ2-2
CASSLVGTGAYTGELFF
TGCGCCAGCAGCTTGGTAGGGACAGGGGCGTACACCGGGGAGCTGTTTTTT
>TRBD1|TRBV19|-|TRBJ1-2
CASSRQGSNGYTF
TGTGCCAGTAGCCGACAGGGTTCGAATGGCTACACCTTC
>-|TRBV19|-|TRBJ2-2
CASRNPYNTGELFF
TGTGCCAGTAGGAACCCCTATAACACCGGGGAGCTGTTTTTT
>-|TRBV11-2|-|TRBJ2-2
CASSFVPANTGELFF
TGTGCCAGCAGCTTTGTTCCCGCGAACACCGGGGAGCTGTTTTTT
>-|TRBV19|-|TRBJ1-1
CASSIPSTTEAFF
TGTGCCAGTAGTATACCCTCGACGACTGAAGCTTTCTTT
>-|TRBV5-1|-|TRBJ2-5
CASSLGNSQETQYF
TGCGCCAGCAGCTTAGGAAACAGCCAAGAGACCCAGTACTTC
>TRBD1|TRBV18|-|TRBJ2-5
CASSLGQDQETQYF
TGTGCCAGCTCACTCGGACAGGACCAAGAGACCCAGTACTTC
>-|TRBV3-1/TRBV3-2|-|TRBJ1-2
CASSQERAVDGYTF
TGTGCCAGCAGCCAAGAACGCGCAGTGGATGGCTACACCTTC
>-|TRBV6-2/TRBV6-3|-|TRBJ2-1
CASSYGELNEQFF
TGTGCCAGCAGTTACGGGGAATTGAATGAGCAGTTCTTC
>-|TRBV6-5|-|TRBJ2-5
CASERGYQETQYF
TGTGCCAGCGAAAGGGGGTACCAAGAGACCCAGTACTTC
>-|TRBV30|-|TRBJ1-6
CAWRKGGESPLHF
TGTGCCTGGAGGAAAGGCGGTGAATCACCCCTCCACTTT
>-|TRBV19|-|TRBJ1-1
CASSLQQGTAFF
TGTGCCAGTAGTTTACAACAGGGTACAGCTTTCTTT
>TRBD2|TRBV5-1|-|TRBJ2-1
CASSLLSTGLSSYNEQFF
TGCGCCAGCAGCTTACTTTCGACGGGACTAAGCTCCTACAATGAGCAGTTCTTC
>TRBD1|TRBV2|-|TRBJ1-5
CATSTGAGNQPQHF
TGTGCCACCTCGACAGGGGCGGGCAATCAGCCCCAGCATTTT
>-|TRBV28|-|TRBJ1-4
CASSLGGSDEKLFF
TGTGCCAGCAGTTTAGGGGGTTCCGACGAAAAACTGTTTTTT
>TRBD1|TRBV5-5|-|TRBJ1-2
CATTGDHYGYTF
TGTGCCACCACAGGGGACCACTATGGCTACACCTTC
>-|TRBV6-2/TRBV6-3|-|TRBJ2-3
CASSLGASDPSTDTQYF
TGTGCCAGCAGTTTGGGAGCCAGCGACCCTAGCACAGATACGCAGTATTTT
>-|TRBV4-3|few|TRBJ1-1
CASSQDRPTGGNTEAFF
TGCGCCAGCAGCCAAGATCGGCCGACGGGAGGGAACACTGAAGCTTTCTTT
>TRBD1|TRBV12-5|-|TRBJ2-7
CASSNGQGGYEQYF
TGTGCTAGTTCTAACGGACAGGGTGGCTACGAGCAGTACTTC
>-|TRBV19|once|TRBJ2-7
CASRGTAASYEQYF
TGTGCCAGTAGGGGGACGGCCGCGTCCTACGAGCAGTACTTC
>-|TRBV5-6|few|TRBJ2-5
CASSLPGTTETQYF
TGTGCCAGCAGCCTTCCCGGGACCACAGAGACCCAGTACTTC
>-|TRBV7-2|-|TRBJ1-1
CASSLAVSGGEAFF
TGTGCCAGCAGCTTAGCAGTGTCAGGTGGTGAAGCTTTCTTT
>-|TRBV7-9|-|TRBJ1-1
CASSLGDVNTEAFF
TGTGCCAGCAGCTTGGGGGACGTGAACACTGAAGCTTTCTTT
>TRBD1|TRBV7-8|-|TRBJ2-2
CASSRGGGPTGELFF
TGTGCCAGCAGCCGAGGGGGCGGACCCACCGGGGAGCTGTTTTTT